This T cell receptor (beta chain) is drawn from a study of shared T cell receptors in the human thymus. The V end was cut by 0 bases, the J end by 0 bases, with 3 bases between. The germline V gene has CDR1 SGDLS and CDR2 YYNGEE. The CDR3 spans 13 residues. Only in-frame clones appear in the TCRdb table, and some are missing; sequencing was by immunoSEQ multiplex PCR. The sample has 700,000 or so clones; 70% to 90% are singletons. This sample was also put to use in a study of human thymus T cells. That study adds: Gene usage (both V and J) appeared biased in thymic and blood repertoires. Thymic repertoires from unrelated individuals overlapped highly, related research reported.

Sequences were obtained from thymocytes. The J gene is TRBJ2-5, the V gene TRBV9; no reliable D call. This receptor was obtained from a girl under three years old with a congenital heart defect. The CDR3 sequence is CASSVADQETQYF. Here the CDR3 DNA reads TGTGCCAGCAGCGTAGCCGACCAAGAGACCCAGTACTTC.